A single sample gave rise to the 2 T cell receptor beta chains below, sequenced in a study of response to subunit inactivated influenza vaccine. TCRdb ran MiXCR on the RT-PCR reads and lists one entry per CDR3 protein. The sample includes about 830,000 distinct CDR3 sequences, under 20% seen only once; the top ten take about a tenth. Sequencing used PBMCs from blood, obtained more than 4 days after vaccination. The receptors derive from a man between 45 and 60 years old who received an inactivated influenza vaccine.

V and J are TRBV6-6 and TRBJ1-2; TRBD1 aligns across 10 bases. J gave up 9 bases and V 6 bases, and 13 bases lay outside the gene matches. CDR3 length: 15 amino acids. CDR1 and CDR2 (germline): MNHNY, SVGAGI (reference sequence). The CDR3 sequence: CASRSYPGTGVSYTF. The CDR3 DNA reads TGTGCCAGCAGATCCTACCCCGGGACAGGGGTTAGCTACACCTTC.

The rearrangement uses TRBV18 and TRBJ2-7, with D perhaps matching TRBD2 (5 bases). Per the germline V gene, CDR1 is KGHSH and CDR2 is LQKENI. The CDR3 loop spans 13 amino acids. V was shortened by 1 base and J by 5 bases, with 9 bases between the two germline ends. The CDR3 nucleotides read TGTGCCAGCTCACCACGGGTCGGGGACGAGCAGTACTTC. Translated, it gives CASSPRVGDEQYF.